This is a list of T cell receptor beta chains from one sample in a study of a mutant IDH1 vaccine in newly diagnosed glioma. TCRdb keeps only in-frame clones here, not all; method: immunoSEQ multiplex PCR. The table includes over 60,000 clones, around nine tenths detected once. Antigens for these TCRs are unknown. The sample here was PBMCs, taken from a glioma patient whose treatment included an IDH1 peptide vaccine. The source is a man in his forties or fifties with glioma. The CDR3 runs from the conserved cysteine through the conserved F or W. D genes are given only for firm matches. The size entry is marked missing in some rows and otherwise reads once, few, many or a size class.

v_gene	j_gene	abundance	d_gene	len	CDR3nt	CDR3aa
TRBV4-1	TRBJ2-5	.	.	18	TGCGCCAGCAGCCAAGATGGACAGTCGGACAGCAAAAAAGAGACCCAGTACTTC	CASSQDGQSDSKKETQYF
TRBV19	TRBJ1-5	.	TRBD1	15	TGTGCCAGTAGTAATGGACAGGGGGCTTATCAGCCCCAGCATTTT	CASSNGQGAYQPQHF
TRBV28	TRBJ2-7	.	TRBD2	15	TGTGCCAGCAGGGGAGGACTAGCGGCCACCTACGAGCAGTACTTC	CASRGGLAATYEQYF
TRBV2	TRBJ2-5	.	.	15	TGTGCCAGCAGGATAACAGGAGGGGCCCAAGAGACCCAGTACTTC	CASRITGGAQETQYF
TRBV5-1	TRBJ2-2	.	.	15	TGCGCCAGCAGCTTTGGGGGACCCCACACCGGGGAGCTGTTTTTT	CASSFGGPHTGELFF
TRBV2	TRBJ1-1	once	.	12	TGTGCCAGCCAGCAAGTGAACACTGAAGCTTTCTTT	CASQQVNTEAFF
TRBV19	TRBJ1-5	once	TRBD1	15	TGTGCCAGTAGTATACTAGGGACAGGGGACCGACCCCAGCATTTT	CASSILGTGDRPQHF
TRBV5-6	TRBJ1-2	.	.	14	TGTGCCAGCAGCCGAGACTATTCCAGCTATGGCTACACCTTC	CASSRDYSSYGYTF
TRBV19	TRBJ1-5	.	.	15	TGTGCCAGCAGTATAGAGTGGCAGAATAATCAGCCCCAGCATTTT	CASSIEWQNNQPQHF
TRBV20-1	TRBJ2-5	.	.	10	TGCAGTGTTGTGGGGGAGACCCAGTACTTC	CSVVGETQYF
TRBV5-4	TRBJ1-5	.	.	15	TGTGCCAGCAGCTTTGGTGGAAATAGCAATCAGCCCCAGCATTTT	CASSFGGNSNQPQHF
TRBV28	TRBJ2-3	once	TRBD2	18	TGTGCCAGCAGTCCCCGCGGGGGGGCTCGGGACTTCACAGATACGCAGTATTTT	CASSPRGGARDFTDTQYF
TRBV5-4	TRBJ1-1	.	TRBD1	14	TGTGCCAGCAGCTTCGGACAGGGGGGGACTGAAGCTTTCTTT	CASSFGQGGTEAFF
TRBV6-5	TRBJ1-2	few	TRBD1	13	TGTGCCAGCAGTTCAGGGGGCGGGAGGGGCTACACCTTC	CASSSGGGRGYTF
TRBV7-2	TRBJ1-1	.	.	14	TGTGCCAGCAGCTCTCGGACGAGGGTCACTGAAGCTTTCTTT	CASSSRTRVTEAFF
TRBV2	TRBJ2-1	once	.	14	TGTGCCAGCCGACCCCCAGCAGGGTACAATGAGCAGTTCTTC	CASRPPAGYNEQFF
TRBV19	TRBJ1-1	.	TRBD1	13	TGTGCCACTTCAGACAGGGGGCACACTGAAGCTTCCTTT	CATSDRGHTEASF
TRBV28	TRBJ1-4	.	.	11	TGTGCCAGCAGTTTATCTGAAAAACTGTTTTTT	CASSLSEKLFF
TRBV6-6	TRBJ1-5	.	.	16	TGTGCCAGCAGTTACGGGGGGGGGCTAAGCAATCAGCCCCAGCATTTT	CASSYGGGLSNQPQHF
TRBV27	TRBJ2-3	.	.	15	TGTGCCAGGGTGGAGGCTGGAAGATTCACAGATACGCAGTATTTT	CARVEAGRFTDTQYF
TRBV19	TRBJ1-4	.	.	16	TGTGCCAGTAGTATAAGAGGGTCTCAGACTAATGAAAAACTGTTTTTT	CASSIRGSQTNEKLFF
TRBV6-5	TRBJ2-7	.	TRBD2	15	TGTGCCAGCAGTAAATCTAGCGGGCTCACCTACGAGCAGTACTTC	CASSKSSGLTYEQYF
TRBV2	TRBJ2-7	.	.	12	TGTGCCAGCAGCAGGAGCTCCTACGAGCAGTACTTC	CASSRSSYEQYF
TRBV7-9	TRBJ2-7	.	TRBD1	16	TGTGCCAGCAGCTTTACCGGGACAGGGGCCCTGTCCGAGCAGTACTTC	CASSFTGTGALSEQYF
TRBV28	TRBJ1-2	.	.	15	TGTGCCATTGCCCGGGACACGACCCTCAACTATGGCTACACCTTC	CAIARDTTLNYGYTF
TRBV7-9	TRBJ1-3	.	.	15	TGTGCCAGCAGCTTAGAAGGATACTCTGGAAACACCATATATTTT	CASSLEGYSGNTIYF
TRBV7-6	TRBJ2-2	.	TRBD2	18	TGTGCCAGCAGCTTAGCGACCGAGGTAGCGGGAGGGACCGGGGAGCTGTTTTTT	CASSLATEVAGGTGELFF
TRBV28	TRBJ2-2	.	TRBD2	15	TGTGCCAGCAGTCGACTAGCGGGGGGAGCCGGGGAGCTGTTTTTT	CASSRLAGGAGELFF
TRBV10-3	TRBJ2-5	.	.	13	TGTGCCATCAGAGTAGGAGGGCGGGAGACCCAGTACTTC	CAIRVGGRETQYF
TRBV7-9	TRBJ1-4	.	.	16	TGTGCCAGCAGCTTAGTTTCCGGGTCGGCTAATGAAAAACTGTTTTTT	CASSLVSGSANEKLFF
TRBV18	TRBJ2-7	.	.	16	TGTGCCAGCTCAATACTCCCGGGGCTTCGGACCTACGAGCAGTACTTC	CASSILPGLRTYEQYF
TRBV11-3	TRBJ2-1	.	TRBD1	14	TGTGCCAGCAGCCCAAGAACAGGGGTAGGTGAGCAGTTCTTC	CASSPRTGVGEQFF
TRBV5-1	TRBJ2-5	.	TRBD1	16	TGCGCCAGCAGCTTTAGGGGACAGGGGGTTCAAGAGACCCAGTACTTC	CASSFRGQGVQETQYF
TRBV29-1	TRBJ2-1	.	TRBD2	15	TGCAACCTTAAGACTAGCGGGAGTAATGGAGGTGAGCAGTTCTTC	CNLKTSGSNGGEQFF
TRBV5-1	TRBJ2-7	once	TRBD2	16	TGCGCCAGCAGCCTGATACTGAGCGGGAATCCTTACGAGCAGTACTTC	CASSLILSGNPYEQYF
TRBV6-5	TRBJ1-2	.	.	14	TGTGCCAGCAGTTACTCGGTAACCCTGGGGGACTACACCTTC	CASSYSVTLGDYTF